What follows are 20 T cell receptor beta chains derived from one specimen sequenced in a study of early T cells in non-severe SARS-CoV-2 infection. TCRdb fed the 5' RACE reads into MiXCR, producing one record per CDR3 protein. The repertoire holds approximately 73,000 distinct CDR3 sequences, with about 13% as singletons. Sequencing was done on a sample of whole blood. These receptors were collected from an adult who was a healthcare worker with PCR-confirmed SARS-CoV-2 infection or an uninfected control (not recorded which).

This clonotype was counted many times. The J gene is TRBJ2-1, the V gene TRBV7-8, with TRBD1 matching 7 bases. V shed 1 base, J shed 7 bases, and the junction held 10 bases outside the gene matches. Per the germline V gene, CDR1 is SGHVS and CDR2 is FQNEAQ. The CDR3 covers 16 residues. The DNA for the CDR3 is TGTGCCAGCAGCTTAGGACAGGGATCGACGCCTAATGAGCAGTTCTTC. Amino acid sequence: CASSLGQGSTPNEQFF.

Notes on this clonotype: Just one base apart from a much larger clone, this may be a read error. The CDR3 DNA follows: TGTGCCAGCAGTGACTCGTTGGGGCATGAGCAGTTCTTC. Amino acid sequence: CASSDSLGHEQFF. This rearrangement joins TRBV6-4 to TRBJ2-1; tentative D call: TRBD1 (5 bases). The CDR3 is 13 residues long. V was shortened by 0 bases and J by 8 bases, with 8 bases between the two germline ends. Germline lookup yields CDR1 MRHNA and CDR2 SNTAGT.

This clonotype was seen more than once but under ten times. V gene TRBV20-1 combines with J gene TRBJ2-3; 8 bases align to TRBD2. The germline gives CDR1 DFQATT, CDR2 SNEGSKA (reference sequence). Trimming cost V 3 bases and J 2 bases; bases outside gene matches: 7. The CDR3 has 15 amino acids. The DNA of the CDR3 is TGCAGTGCTAGTTGGGGGACTAGAATCACAGATACGCAGTATTTT. Amino acid sequence: CSASWGTRITDTQYF.

This clonotype came up many times. This rearrangement joins TRBV20-1 to TRBJ2-1, with 7 bases identical to TRBD2. V dropped 4 bases and J dropped 3; count of bases not matched to a gene: 15. CDR3 length: 17 residues. Germline CDR1 is DFQATT and CDR2 is SNEGSKA (reference sequence). Written as DNA, the CDR3 is TGCAGTGCTATCAACCAATTCGCGGGAGTCGGCTACAATGAGCAGTTCTTC. The encoded protein is CSAINQFAGVGYNEQFF.

The rearrangement uses TRBV6-5 and TRBJ1-1; D remains unclear. This CDR3 has 13 amino acids. Per the germline V gene, CDR1 is MNHEY and CDR2 is SVGAGI. V was pared by 6 bases and J by 4 bases, with 12 bases between. CDR3 protein: CASRGLSFTEAFF. The CDR3 DNA sequence: TGTGCCAGCAGAGGCCTCTCCTTCACTGAAGCTTTCTTT.

This clonotype has a handful of counts. The chain couples TRBV29-1 to TRBJ2-7, with TRBD1 identical over 10 bases. Germline V lookup: CDR1 SQVTM, CDR2 ANQGSEA. Losses at the gene ends were 6 bases for V and 3 bases for J; bases not matched to a gene: 5. The CDR3 runs 13 residues. CDR3 DNA sequence: TGCAGCGTGGGACAGGGGACCTACTACGAGCAGTACTTC. Protein: CSVGQGTYYEQYF.

This clonotype was detected a few times. The chain links TRBV20-1 to TRBJ1-5; 7 nucleotides align to TRBD1. V was clipped by 4 bases and J by 2 bases; unmatched bases: 5. Germline CDR1 is DFQATT and CDR2 is SNEGSKA (reference sequence). This CDR3 is built from 14 residues. CDR3 coding DNA: TGCAGTGCTACCGGACAGGCGGGCAATCAGCCCCAGCATTTT. Its translation is CSATGQAGNQPQHF.

This clonotype was picked up a small number of times. The V call is TRBV14, the J call TRBJ2-2; TRBD2 agrees at 12 bases. Germline trimming cut 1 base from V and 6 bases from J; bases unmatched to any gene: 9. Germline CDR1 SGHDN, CDR2 FVKESK. The CDR3 is made up of 18 amino acids. CDR3 region: CASSQAKLAGGFAGELFF. The CDR3 DNA sequence: TGTGCCAGCAGCCAAGCGAAACTAGCGGGAGGATTCGCCGGGGAGCTGTTTTTT.

The sample holds many counts of this clonotype. This sequence joins TRBV30 and TRBJ1-1, with no clear D. Trimming took off 5 bases at V and 4 bases at J, with 8 bases between the two ends. Per the germline V gene, CDR1 is GTSNPN and CDR2 is SVGIG (reference sequence). This CDR3 has 11 residues. The CDR3 loop is CAWVPLTEAFF. The CDR3, as DNA: TGTGCCTGGGTCCCACTCACTGAAGCTTTCTTT.

This clonotype was seen at least ten times. This chain joins TRBV9 and TRBJ1-2, with a weak D call TRBD1 (6 bases). The V gene lost 0 bases and the J gene lost 4 bases, with 10 bases spanning the gap. Germline CDR1 SGDLS, CDR2 YYNGEE. The length of the CDR3 is 14 residues. The CDR3 here is CASSVDSDSYGYTF. The CDR3 region has the DNA TGTGCCAGCAGCGTAGATTCGGACAGCTATGGCTACACCTTC.

This clonotype was detected a few times. The rearrangement links TRBV5-5 to TRBJ2-7; 11 bases align to TRBD1. CDR3 length equals 13 residues. The germline gives CDR1 SGHKS, CDR2 YYEKEE (reference sequence). V lost 7 bases and J lost 3; bases outside the gene matches: 3. This CDR3 is CASWGQGGYEQYF. The CDR3 bases are TGTGCCAGCTGGGGACAGGGGGGCTACGAGCAGTACTTC.

This CDR3 is CASSLEQGVGTEAFF. CDR3 coding DNA: TGTGCCAGCAGTTTAGAACAGGGAGTTGGGACTGAAGCTTTCTTT. This chain joins TRBV12-3 or TRBV12-4 and TRBJ1-1, with D tentatively TRBD1 (6 bases). The CDR3 extends over 15 amino acids. V was clipped by 1 base and J by 5 bases, with 14 bases between them.

A remark on this clonotype: This may stem from a read error, because a much larger clone lies one nucleotide away. The gene calls are TRBV19 and TRBJ2-2; D remains unclear. The V gene lost 2 bases and the J gene lost 1 base, with 11 bases spanning the gap. Germline V gene data show CDR1 as LNHDA and CDR2 as SQIVND (reference sequence). This CDR3 comprises 16 residues. CDR3 DNA sequence: TGTGCCAGTAGTATACTCCGGAACAAGAACACCGGGGAGCTGTTTTTT. This sequence encodes CASSILRNKNTGELFF. The whole variable domain, filled in from reference TRBV19 and TRBJ2-2, reads DGGITQSPKYLFRKEGQNVTLSCEQNLNHDAMYWYRQDPGQGLRLIYYSQIVNDFQKGDIAEGYSVSREKKESFPLTVTSAQKNPTAFYLCASSILRNKNTGELFFGEGSRLTVL.

The rearrangement joins TRBV19 to TRBJ2-1; possible D gene TRBD1, 5 bases. Trimming pared 6 bases from V and 2 bases from J, leaving 8 bases between. CDR1 and CDR2 from the germline V gene are LNHDA and SQIVND (reference sequence). The CDR3 is 13 residues long. CDR3 in amino acids: CASSRAPYNEQFF. CDR3 nucleotide sequence: TGTGCCAGTAGCAGGGCACCCTACAATGAGCAGTTCTTC.

In its sample, this clonotype was seen many times. The chain has TRBV6-2 or TRBV6-3 and TRBJ2-3, with 11 positions matching TRBD1. This CDR3 spans 14 amino acids. Germline trimming cut 6 bases from V and 5 bases from J; bases unmatched to any gene: 4. In germline, CDR1 is MNHEY, CDR2 SVGEGT. This CDR3 is CASRRTGGGDTQYF. DNA for the CDR3: TGTGCCAGCAGGAGGACAGGGGGCGGAGATACGCAGTATTTT.

The gene calls are TRBV12-3 or TRBV12-4 and TRBJ2-2, with TRBD2 identical over 7 bases. The CDR3 consists of 15 residues. Germline trimming cut 6 bases from V and 1 base from J; bases unmatched to any gene: 5. The DNA for the CDR3 is TGTGCCAGCAGCCGACTAGCAATGAACACCGGGGAGCTGTTTTTT. It encodes CASSRLAMNTGELFF.

This clonotype appeared once. The chain is built from TRBV20-1 and TRBJ2-3, with D perhaps assigned TRBD1 or TRBD2 (5 bases each). From germline, CDR1 is DFQATT and CDR2 SNEGSKA (reference sequence). The CDR3 has 16 residues. With 3 bases removed from V and 0 bases from J, the gap between germline ends came to 16 bases. The CDR3 bases are TGCAGTGCTAGTGCGACAGCGGAGTATAGCACAGATACGCAGTATTTT. This codes for CSASATAEYSTDTQYF.

This clonotype was recorded at least ten times. The chain carries TRBV27 and TRBJ1-4; D is unresolved. This CDR3 comprises 13 residues. V was cut by 1 base and J by 8 bases, with 8 bases left in between. CDR1 and CDR2 from the germline V gene are MNHEY and SMNVEV (reference sequence). Written as DNA, the CDR3 is TGTGCCAGCAGTTTATATGGACCCGAAAAACTGTTTTTT. Its translation: CASSLYGPEKLFF.

This clonotype came up many times. The rearrangement uses TRBV7-2 and TRBJ2-3, with D unclear. The CDR3 is 16 amino acids. Germline lookup yields CDR1 SGHTA and CDR2 FQGNSA. V was shortened by 5 bases and J by 0 bases, with 15 bases between the two germline ends. This CDR3 is CASSAVGQESTDTQYF. In nucleotides, the CDR3 is TGTGCCAGCAGCGCCGTCGGCCAAGAAAGCACAGATACGCAGTATTTT.

This clonotype was detected only a few times. The gene calls are TRBV11-2 and TRBJ2-3; D ambiguous. The germline V gene has CDR1 SGHAT and CDR2 FQNNGV. V lost 6 bases to trimming and J lost 4 bases, with 14 bases between them. The CDR3 has 14 residues. In DNA, the CDR3 is TGTGCCAGCAGTCCAACAGAAAGAGCAGATACGCAGTATTTT. Protein product: CASSPTERADTQYF.